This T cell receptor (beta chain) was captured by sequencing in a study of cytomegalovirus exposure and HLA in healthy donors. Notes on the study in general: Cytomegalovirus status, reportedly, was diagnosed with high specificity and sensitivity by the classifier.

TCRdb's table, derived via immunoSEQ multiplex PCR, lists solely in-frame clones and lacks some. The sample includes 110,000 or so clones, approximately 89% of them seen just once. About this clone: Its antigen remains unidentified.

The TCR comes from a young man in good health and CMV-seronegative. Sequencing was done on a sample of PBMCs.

This CDR3 reads CASSPVQGGNTIYF. Written as DNA, the CDR3 is TGTGCCAGCTCACCAGTCCAGGGAGGAAACACCATATATTTT. The chain couples TRBV18 to TRBJ1-3; D might be TRBD1 (5 bases). V was pared by 2 bases and J by 4 bases, with 9 bases between. The germline V gene encodes CDR1 KGHSH and CDR2 LQKENI. The CDR3 length is 14 residues.